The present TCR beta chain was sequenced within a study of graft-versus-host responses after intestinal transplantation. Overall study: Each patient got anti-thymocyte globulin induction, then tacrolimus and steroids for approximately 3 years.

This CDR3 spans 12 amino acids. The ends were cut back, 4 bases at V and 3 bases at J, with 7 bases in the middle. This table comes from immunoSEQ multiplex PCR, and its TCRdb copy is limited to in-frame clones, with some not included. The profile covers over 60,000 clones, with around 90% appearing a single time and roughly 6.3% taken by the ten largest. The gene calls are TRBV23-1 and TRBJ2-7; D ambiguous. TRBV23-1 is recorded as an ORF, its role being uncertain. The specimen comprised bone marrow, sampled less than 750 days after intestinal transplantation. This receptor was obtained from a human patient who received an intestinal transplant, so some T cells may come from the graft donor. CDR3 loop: CASSPYSYEQYF. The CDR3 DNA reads TGCGCCAGCAGTCCTTACAGCTACGAGCAGTACTTC.